What follows are 11 T cell receptor beta chains derived from one specimen sequenced in a study of T cell responses to AZD1222 COVID-19 vaccine. Profiled with immunoSEQ multiplex PCR; TCRdb holds only in-frame clones, not every one. The data show over 100,000 clones, 90% seen once. The source material was peripheral blood, sampled on day 0 of AZD1222 vaccination. Source of these receptors: an adult in good health.

This chain connects TRBV27 to TRBJ2-5; no clear D gene. Looked up from germline, CDR1 is MNHEY and CDR2 is SMNVEV (reference sequence). The CDR3 runs 13 residues. Trimming cost V 6 bases and J 3 bases, with 11 bases left between them. This chain's CDR3 is CASSPRSEETQYF. CDR3 in DNA: TGTGCCAGCAGCCCGCGGTCGGAAGAGACCCAGTACTTC.

This chain uses TRBV19 with TRBJ1-5, with a weak D call TRBD1 (5 bases). The V and J ends lost 6 bases and 0 bases respectively, with 12 bases between them. The CDR3 runs 15 residues. Germline loops: CDR1 LNHDA, CDR2 SQIVND (reference sequence). CDR3 nucleotide sequence: TGTGCCAGTAGGAAAGGACATTTTAGCAATCAGCCCCAGCATTTT. Translation gives CASRKGHFSNQPQHF.

The chain uses TRBV10-3 and TRBJ1-1, with 8 nucleotides matching TRBD1. V lost 6 bases to trimming and J lost 10 bases; unmatched junction nucleotides: 4. This CDR3 is built from 11 residues. Looked up from germline, CDR1 is ENHRY and CDR2 is SYGVKD. The chain's CDR3 is CAISDGQGAFF. CDR3 in DNA: TGTGCCATCAGCGACGGACAGGGAGCTTTCTTT.

The rearrangement links TRBV5-1 to TRBJ1-5; D is uncertain. The CDR3 contains 13 residues. The V and J ends lost 2 bases and 4 bases respectively, with 7 bases between them. Germline V gene lookup returns CDR1 SGHRS and CDR2 YFSETQ. The CDR3: CASSFEGNQPQHF. CDR3 DNA sequence: TGCGCCAGCAGCTTTGAGGGAAATCAGCCCCAGCATTTT. Full variable domain (rest looked up from reference TRBV5-1 and TRBJ1-5): KAGVTQTPRYLIKTRGQQVTLSCSPISGHRSVSWYQQTPGQGLQFLFEYFSETQRNKGNFPGRFSGRQFSNSRSEMNVSTLELGDSALYLCASSFEGNQPQHFGDGTRLSIL.

This chain links TRBV7-2 with TRBJ1-5; possible D gene TRBD1, 5 bases. The CDR3 is made up of 15 amino acids. From germline, CDR1 is SGHTA and CDR2 FQGNSA. Deletions cut 3 bases from V and 3 bases from J, with 12 bases between. CDR3 sequence reads: CASSFLDRPNQPQHF. The CDR3 nucleotides read TGTGCCAGCAGCTTCCTAGACAGACCCAATCAGCCCCAGCATTTT.

The chain carries TRBV27 and TRBJ1-6; D gene uncertain. V lost 4 bases and J 6 bases, leaving 10 bases between the germline ends. CDR3 length: 14 residues. Germline lookup yields CDR1 MNHEY and CDR2 SMNVEV (reference sequence). CDR3 nucleotide sequence: TGTGCCAGCAGTTCAATGAAGGGTAATTCACCCCTCCACTTT. Translation: CASSSMKGNSPLHF.

The J gene is TRBJ2-2, the V gene TRBV29-1; a weak D match, TRBD1 (5 bases). Trimming removed 7 bases from V and 1 base from J, with 19 bases in between. The CDR3 is made up of 16 amino acids. CDR1 and CDR2 (germline): SQVTM, ANQGSEA. CDR3 DNA: TGCAGCGCAGCCAAAGACAAGGGGCGGAACACCGGGGAGCTGTTTTTT. Its translation is CSAAKDKGRNTGELFF.

The chain couples TRBV30 to TRBJ1-5; 9 nucleotides line up with TRBD1. The CDR3 has 14 amino acids. Unmatched junction bases numbered 8, after V lost 2 bases and J lost 9 bases. Per germline, CDR1 GTSNPN and CDR2 SVGIG (reference sequence). CDR3 region: CAWSIRDRVGPQHF. The CDR3, as DNA: TGTGCCTGGAGTATCCGGGACAGGGTAGGGCCCCAGCATTTT.

The chain has TRBV2 and TRBJ2-3, with unresolved D. Germline CDR1 is SNHLY and CDR2 is FYNNEI. CDR3 length: 16 amino acids. V lost 4 bases to trimming and J lost 0 bases, with 14 bases between them. CDR3: CASSGPRRTSTDTQYF. CDR3 nucleotides: TGTGCCAGCAGTGGCCCTAGACGCACTAGCACAGATACGCAGTATTTT.

The genes are TRBV7-2 and TRBJ2-1, with 7 bases fitting TRBD1. CDR1 is SGHTA, CDR2 FQGNSA, per germline. This CDR3 is 16 amino acids long. The V gene end was trimmed by 5 bases and the J gene end by 7 bases; junction bases not matched to a gene: 14. The CDR3: CASSPNRGGPRNEQFF. CDR3 DNA sequence: TGTGCCAGCAGCCCCAACAGAGGGGGCCCCCGGAATGAGCAGTTCTTC.

V and J are TRBV27 and TRBJ1-3; D is undetermined. V was cut by 6 bases and J by 4 bases, with 4 bases left in between. The CDR3 is 11 residues long. Germline V CDR1 and CDR2: MNHEY, SMNVEV (reference sequence). In nucleotides, the CDR3 is TGTGCCAGCAGGCGGGGAAACACCATATATTTT. Its protein is CASRRGNTIYF.